The rows below give T cell receptor beta chains drawn from one sample of a study of OX40 agonist ivuxolimab in advanced cancers. This table comes from immunoSEQ multiplex PCR, and its TCRdb copy is limited to in-frame clones, with some not included. The table lists approximately 14,000 clones, 76% of them singletons. The material was CD4+ or CD8+ T cells sorted from blood, obtained in a trial of the OX40 agonist ivuxolimab. These receptors were collected from an adult with an advanced solid tumor such as melanoma, head and neck, liver or kidney cancer. CDR3s include the opening cysteine and the closing phenylalanine or tryptophan. D genes are given only for firm matches. The size entry is marked missing in some rows and otherwise reads once, few, many or a size class.

16 TRBJ2-1 TRBD1 TRBV5-4 - TGTGCCAGCAGCTCCGCCGGGACAGGGGGCAAGAATGAGCAGTTCTTC CASSSAGTGGKNEQFF
17 TRBJ1-4 - TRBV7-9 - TGTGCCAGCAGCTTAGGGGTTTTGGGGCAGGATGGTGAAAAACTGTTTTTT CASSLGVLGQDGEKLFF
16 TRBJ2-2 - TRBV9 few TGTGCCAGCAGCGTAGGTGGAGGTGCGAACACCGGGGAGCTGTTTTTT CASSVGGGANTGELFF
17 TRBJ2-1 TRBD2 TRBV7-9 - TGTGCCAGCAGCCCCTTTAACGGGGGGGACTCCTACAATGAGCAGTTCTTC CASSPFNGGDSYNEQFF
14 TRBJ1-5 TRBD1 TRBV6-5 medium-sized TGTGCCAGCAGTTTTACAGGGGGCAATCAGCCCCAGCATTTT CASSFTGGNQPQHF
13 TRBJ1-2 - TRBV5-6 - TGTGCCAGCAGCTTGGGCGGAGGTCATGGCTACACCTTC CASSLGGGHGYTF
16 TRBJ2-5 - TRBV5-1 - TGCGCCAGCAGCTTGGTTGCGGACAGATTTCAAGAGACCCAGTACTTC CASSLVADRFQETQYF
13 TRBJ2-1 TRBD2 TRBV7-3 - TGTGCCAGCAGCTTGCGGGGGGGCAATGAGCAGTTCTTC CASSLRGGNEQFF
14 TRBJ1-1 - TRBV5-1 once TGCGCCAGCAGCTTGGAGGGCCCCTATGATGAAGCTTTCTTT CASSLEGPYDEAFF
13 TRBJ2-1 - TRBV7-2 - TGTGCCAGCAGCTTATTGACAAACAATGAGCAGTTCTTC CASSLLTNNEQFF
15 TRBJ2-1 TRBD1 TRBV11-2 - TGTGCCAGCAGCTTATCGGATCGGGACAGGGATGAGCAGTTCTTC CASSLSDRDRDEQFF
15 TRBJ2-7 TRBD1 TRBV10-2 - TGCGCCAGCCGCGATTTTAGACAGGGGGTCTACGAGCAGTACTTC CASRDFRQGVYEQYF
14 TRBJ2-7 - TRBV4-3 - TGCGCCAGCAGCCAAATAGGGACTTCCTACGAGCAGTACTTC CASSQIGTSYEQYF
13 TRBJ2-7 - TRBV27 few TGTGCCAGCAGGGGGGCGGGGGCCGGGGAGCAGTACTTC CASRGAGAGEQYF
13 TRBJ2-7 - TRBV2 - TGTGCCAGCAACGGGGGCTGGTCCTACGAGCAGTACTTC CASNGGWSYEQYF
11 TRBJ2-3 - TRBV23-1 - TGCGCCAGCGGGGACACAGATACGCAGTATTTT CASGDTDTQYF
15 TRBJ1-2 - TRBV9 - TGTGCCAGCAGCGTAGATGGTCGGTTGAACTATGGCTACACCTTC CASSVDGRLNYGYTF
13 TRBJ1-5 TRBD1 TRBV6-6 - TGTGCCAGCAGCTGGGACAGTCGTCAGCCCCAGCATTTT CASSWDSRQPQHF
15 TRBJ2-5 TRBD1 TRBV4-2 - TGTGCCAGCAGCCTCTCTGAGGGGGCGGGAGAGACCCAGTACTTC CASSLSEGAGETQYF
14 TRBJ1-2 TRBD1 TRBV19 - TGTGCCAGCACCCCCGGGACAGGGAACTATGGCTACACCTTC CASTPGTGNYGYTF
13 TRBJ2-5 - TRBV9 - TGTGCCAGCAGCGTGTTTACCCAAGAGACCCAGTACTTC CASSVFTQETQYF
18 TRBJ1-1 - TRBV5-4 - TGTGCCAGCAGCTTGGGGAGCTGGCAGGGAGAGTGGGACACTGAAGCTTTCTTT CASSLGSWQGEWDTEAFF
13 TRBJ2-1 - TRBV11-1 - TGTGCCAGCAGCTTATTGACAAACAATGAGCAGTTCTTC CASSLLTNNEQFF
17 TRBJ2-5 - TRBV9 once TGTGCCAGCAGCGTAGGATCGTACCGACCCGGAGGGGAGACCCAGTACTTC CASSVGSYRPGGETQYF
14 TRBJ2-1 - TRBV27 - TGTGCCAGCAGTTTAGGTGGCTCCTACAATGAGCAGTTCTTC CASSLGGSYNEQFF
13 TRBJ2-1 - TRBV7-8 - TGTGCCAGCAGCTTAGCAGAGTACAATGAGCAGTTCTTC CASSLAEYNEQFF
14 TRBJ2-7 - TRBV5-1 - TGCGCCAGCAGCGAAGGGGGGTTTTCCTACGAGCAGTACTTC CASSEGGFSYEQYF
16 TRBJ2-1 TRBD2 TRBV4-1 - TGCGCCAGCAGCCAAGCCCTGGGGGGGTCCTACAATGAGCAGTTCTTC CASSQALGGSYNEQFF
15 TRBJ2-7 TRBD2 TRBV2 - TGTGCCAGCAGATTGGGACTAGCGGAAGTCTACGAGCAGTACTTC CASRLGLAEVYEQYF
13 TRBJ2-1 - TRBV4-1 few TGCGCCAGCAGCACGGGGCTTACGGGTGAGCAGTTCTTC CASSTGLTGEQFF
15 TRBJ2-3 - TRBV4-1 - TGCGCCAGCAGCCAAGTAGGGCTCCCGGTGAATACGCAGTATTTT CASSQVGLPVNTQYF
14 TRBJ2-3 TRBD2 TRBV9 - TGTGCCAGCAGCGGCGGGGGGGCCACAGATACGCAGTATTTT CASSGGGATDTQYF
15 TRBJ2-7 TRBD1 TRBV4-3 - TGCGCCAGCAGCCACCCAGGACAGGGGGCCTACGAGCAGTACTTC CASSHPGQGAYEQYF
13 TRBJ2-5 - TRBV6-1 - TGTGCCAGCATGTCCGGGTCGAAAGAGACCCAGTACTTC CASMSGSKETQYF
16 TRBJ2-3 - TRBV28 - TGTGCCTCTGGTAGTATAGGGCCTCCTAGCACAGATACGCAGTATTTT CASGSIGPPSTDTQYF
16 TRBJ1-1 - TRBV5-6 - TGTGCCAGCAGCTTGGATGTGAAGGAGGTGAACACTGAAGCTTTCTTT CASSLDVKEVNTEAFF
13 TRBJ1-1 - TRBV19 - TGTGCCAGTAGTAGAGGGACCAACACTGAAGCTTTCTTT CASSRGTNTEAFF
13 TRBJ1-1 - TRBV7-3 few TGTGCCAGCAGCCCGGGCTGGGGTGCTGAAGCTTTCTTT CASSPGWGAEAFF
13 TRBJ2-1 - TRBV6-6 - TGTGCCAGCACCTACTCATCCTACAATGAGCAGTTCTTC CASTYSSYNEQFF
15 TRBJ2-3 - TRBV4-3 - TGCGCCAGCACCCCCGGGTCGGGAGTAACAGATACGCAGTATTTT CASTPGSGVTDTQYF
12 TRBJ2-7 - TRBV5-1 few TGCGCCAGCAGCTTGGGGGCGGGGGAGCAGTACTTC CASSLGAGEQYF